The following is a TCR beta chain sequence with its context. The sample is drawn from a study of T cell changes during pregnancy in multiple sclerosis. Some clones are missing from TCRdb's copy, which holds only in-frame ones; the method was immunoSEQ multiplex PCR. The sample contains fewer than 45,000 clones, more than 75% of which appear only once. The CDR3 totals 14 residues. The V gene lost 6 bases and the J gene lost 8 bases, with 20 bases spanning the gap. Germline lookup yields CDR1 SQVTM and CDR2 ANQGSEA. The genes are TRBV29-1 and TRBJ2-1; D is perhaps TRBD2 (7 bases). The receptor comes from a female donor in good health, enrolled as a control in a pregnancy study. The sample here was peripheral blood, taken in the second trimester of pregnancy. In DNA, the CDR3 is TGCAGCGTCGAACCCGAGGGGGGGAACTATGAGCAGTTCTTC. Translation: CSVEPEGGNYEQFF.